These 13 T cell receptor delta chains were sequenced from one sample in a study of gamma-delta T cells after stem cell transplantation. TCRdb applied CATT to the RT-PCR reads for clone calling. Of 15,000 to 18,000 delta-chain clones listed, just under 9.5% were seen once; the top ten hold approximately 60%. The sequencing sample was made of gamma-delta T cells. These receptor sequences come from a human donor. It is not recorded whose cells these are; they may come from a transplant donor.

About this clone: A read error likely explains this, since a far larger clone differs by one base. This CDR3 is also generated by other DNA sequences in the sample. The rearrangement links TRDV2 to TRDJ1; 7 bases line up with TRDD3. Trimming cost V 4 bases and J 0 bases; bases outside gene matches: 25. Germline V gene lookup returns CDR1 GEAIGNYY and CDR2 EKD. The CDR3 is 21 residues long. CDR3 sequence (DNA): TGTGCCTGTGATACCCTCAATCTCGTACTGGGGACTAGATCGTACACCGATAAACTCATCTTT. This codes for CACDTLNLVLGTRSYTDKLIF.

Regarding this clone: TCRdb's listed protein matches a much larger clone and diverges from this DNA's translation at residue 9, likely through a read error; the protein shown comes from the DNA. For the CDR3, the DNA is TGTGCCTGTGACCCCCTTACTGGGGAATCATCCGCCCTGTACACCGATAAACTCATCTTT. Its translation: CACDPLTGESSALYTDKLIF. The chain couples TRDV2 to TRDJ1, with 7 bases identical to TRDD3. The CDR3 totals 20 residues. Germline trimming cut 3 bases from V and 0 bases from J; bases unmatched to any gene: 21. Germline CDR1 is GEAIGNYY and CDR2 is EKD.

This clone was observed a handful of times. A junction end diverges from the germline sequence, so it may reflect a read error. Other nucleotide sequences from this sample produce the same CDR3. J is TRDJ1 and V is TRDV2; 8 positions match TRDD2. The CDR3 is made up of 22 amino acids. CDR1 is GEAIGNYY and CDR2 is EKD in the germline V gene. The CDR3 nucleotides are TGTGCCTGTGACACCGGCAATCTTCCTACGTCTCCTGGTCTCCCTACGCGCGATACACTCATCTTT. Residues: CACDTGNLPTSPGLPTRDTLIF.

In the case of this clone: A far larger clone is off by one base, so a read error is likely. The sample has other DNA sequences that encode this CDR3 too. This chain uses TRDV2 with TRDJ1; 10 bases line up with TRDD3. Germline assignment: CDR1 GEAIGNYY and CDR2 EKD. Trimming removed 3 bases from V and 0 bases from J; junction bases left unmatched: 6. The CDR3 is 16 amino acids. The CDR3, as DNA: TGTGCCTGTGACGGCCTGGGGGATAGGAACACCGATAAACTCATCTTT. It codes for CACDGLGDRNTDKLIF.

Details on this clone: For this DNA, TCRdb reports the protein of a much larger clone, which diverges at residue 23, most likely from a read error; the protein presented here is translated directly from the DNA. The rearrangement joins TRDV2 to TRDJ3; TRDD3 matches at 12 bases. Germline V lookup: CDR1 GEAIGNYY, CDR2 EKD. CDR3 size: 25 residues. The CDR3 protein is CACDTVGSVRLGDTLGSWDTRQRFF. Written as DNA, the CDR3 is TGTGCCTGTGACACCGTCGGGAGTGTACGACTGGGGGATACCCTAGGGTCCTGGGACACCCGACAGAGGTTTTTC.

Details on this clone: TCRdb lists the protein of a much larger clone for this DNA, which differs at residue 6, so this is likely a read error; the protein given here is translated from the DNA itself. The gene calls are TRDV3 and TRDJ1, with D uncertain. Germline values: CDR1 TVYSNPD, CDR2 GDNSRS (reference sequence). The CDR3 is 15 residues long. The V end lost 4 bases, the J end lost 0 bases, and 18 bases lay between the germline ends. The CDR3 bases are TGTGCCTGTTCACGCAGTCCGCTGTACACCGATAAACTCATCTTT. Protein: CACSRSPLYTDKLIF.

This clone turned up a few times. A much larger clonotype is one base distant, so this may be a read error. The V and J genes are TRDV2 and TRDJ1, with 11 bases that match TRDD3. The CDR3 totals 16 residues. Germline CDR1 reads GEAIGNYY; CDR2 reads EKD. CDR3 DNA sequence: TGTGCCCGTGACCGACTGGGGGATAATTCTCCCGATAAACTCATCTTT. It is translated as CARDRLGDNSPDKLIF.

In this sample, this clone turned up many times. TCRdb's listed protein matches a much larger clone and diverges from this DNA's translation at residue 14, likely through a read error; the protein shown comes from the DNA. The chain has TRDV2 and TRDJ1; the match to TRDD3 covers 12 bases. This CDR3 has 21 residues. The germline V gene has CDR1 GEAIGNYY and CDR2 EKD. J was trimmed by 0 bases and V by 0 bases; bases with no gene match: 16. In DNA, the CDR3 is TGTGCCTGTGACACCGTCACTGGGGGATACAACGGGACTCCGTACACCGATAAACTCATCTTT. As protein: CACDTVTGGYNGTPYTDKLIF.

This clone was seen a handful of times. The gene calls are TRDV2 and TRDJ1, with TRDD3 matching over 8 bases. Germline V gene data show CDR1 as GEAIGNYY and CDR2 as EKD. The J segment lost 1 base and the V segment lost 0 bases, leaving 15 bases of the junction unmatched. This CDR3 region has 19 residues. CDR3 in amino acids: CACDTVIVRGDRGTDKLIF. The DNA of the CDR3 is TGTGCCTGTGACACCGTCATCGTACGGGGGGATAGAGGCACCGATAAACTCATCTTT.

This clone has just a few counts. One end of the junction fails to match germline, which may point to a read error. This same CDR3 is encoded by further DNA sequences in the sample. The chain joins TRDV2 to TRDJ1, with a weak D call TRDD3 (5 bases). The germline V gene has CDR1 GEAIGNYY and CDR2 EKD. The CDR3 covers 19 residues. The CDR3 protein is CACDKIYILVDSVTDNLIF. The DNA for the CDR3 is TGTGCCTGTGACAAGATCTACATACTGGTGGATTCGGTTACCGATAACCTCATCTTT.

About this clone itself: A far larger clone is one nucleotide away, so this likely arose from a read error. The sample carries other DNA sequences with the same CDR3. The rearrangement links TRDV2 to TRDJ3; 13 nucleotides align to TRDD3. V shed 3 bases, J shed 1 base, and the junction held 5 bases outside the gene matches. CDR3 length equals 19 residues. Germline V lookup: CDR1 GEAIGNYY, CDR2 EKD. The CDR3 nucleotides are TGTGCCTGTGACCTACTGGGGGATACGGGGTCCTGGGACACCCGACAGATGTTTTTC. Encoded protein: CACDLLGDTGSWDTRQMFF.

This clone came up a few times. Being one base from a much bigger clone, this may be a read error. Other DNA sequences in the sample encode the same CDR3. This sequence joins TRDV2 and TRDJ1; D gene uncertain. Germline V gene lookup returns CDR1 GEAIGNYY and CDR2 EKD. The CDR3 has 16 residues. V dropped 0 bases and J dropped 3 bases, with 16 bases sitting between them. The chain's CDR3 is CACDTVQNPNADKLIF. DNA of the CDR3: TGTGCCTGTGACACCGTCCAAAACCCCAACGCCGATAAACTCATCTTT.

This clone was counted between two and nine times. A much larger clone differs by one base, so this may be a read error. V gene TRDV1 combines with J gene TRDJ1, with a tentative D call TRDD3 (6 bases). The CDR3 covers 17 residues. The V gene lost 11 bases and the J gene lost 3 bases, with 28 bases spanning the gap. Germline V gives CDR1 TSWWSYY, CDR2 QGS. The CDR3 DNA reads as TGTGCTACTGGGAAACGAAACACATGTCGGGCGGCCGATAAACTCATCTTT. Amino acid sequence: CATGKRNTCRAADKLIF.